This is a list of T cell receptor beta chains from one sample in a study of vaccination effects on CD4 cells after COVID-19. Their target antigens are unknown. The method was immunoSEQ multiplex PCR; TCRdb's version includes in-frame clones alone and lacks a portion of them. The sample includes 50,000 to 60,000 clones, more than 60% of them seen just once. The material sequenced was CD4+ T cells from PBMCs cultured with SARS-CoV-2 spike peptides, taken before COVID-19 vaccination. All receptors come from a human donor who received a COVID-19 vaccine. CDR3s include the opening cysteine and the closing phenylalanine or tryptophan. Each record gives: clone size, V gene, CDR3 length, J gene, D gene, CDR3 protein, CDR3 DNA. A D gene is named only where the DNA matches it firmly. Not all rows give a size; the values are once, few, many and, for expanded clones, a class.

once	TRBV7-9	15	TRBJ1-6	-	CASSLGESYNSPLHF	TGTGCCAGCAGCTTAGGGGAGTCCTATAATTCACCCCTCCACTTT
-	TRBV5-8	13	TRBJ1-2	-	CASSYKQGDGYTF	TGTGCCAGCAGCTACAAACAGGGTGATGGCTACACCTTC
-	TRBV18	15	TRBJ1-1	-	CASSPPATLNTEAFF	TGTGCCAGCTCCCCCCCCGCGACACTGAACACTGAAGCTTTCTTT
-	TRBV5-8	13	TRBJ2-2	-	CASSFVNTGELFF	TGTGCCAGCAGCTTTGTGAACACCGGGGAGCTGTTTTTT
-	TRBV10-3	18	TRBJ2-7	TRBD2	CAISESIALAGTTYEQYF	TGTGCCATCAGTGAGTCGATCGCACTAGCGGGTACCACCTACGAGCAGTACTTC
-	TRBV13	11	TRBJ1-1	-	CASSLEGPAFF	TGTGCCAGCAGCTTAGAAGGGCCGGCTTTCTTT
-	TRBV9	15	TRBJ2-1	TRBD1	CASSEGTGAYNEQFF	TGTGCCAGCAGCGAAGGGACAGGGGCTTACAATGAGCAGTTCTTC
-	TRBV27	16	TRBJ1-1	-	CASRGGDFSFNTEAFF	TGTGCCAGCAGGGGGGGGGACTTTTCATTCAACACTGAAGCTTTCTTT
-	TRBV10-3	13	TRBJ2-5	-	CAIRGTSQETQYF	TGTGCCATCAGGGGGACATCTCAAGAGACCCAGTACTTC
-	TRBV29-1	12	TRBJ2-1	TRBD1	CSVEGGTAEQFF	TGCAGCGTTGAAGGGGGGACAGCCGAGCAGTTCTTC
medium-sized	TRBV20-1	11	TRBJ1-1	-	CSARGHTEAFF	TGCAGTGCCCGAGGACACACTGAAGCTTTCTTT